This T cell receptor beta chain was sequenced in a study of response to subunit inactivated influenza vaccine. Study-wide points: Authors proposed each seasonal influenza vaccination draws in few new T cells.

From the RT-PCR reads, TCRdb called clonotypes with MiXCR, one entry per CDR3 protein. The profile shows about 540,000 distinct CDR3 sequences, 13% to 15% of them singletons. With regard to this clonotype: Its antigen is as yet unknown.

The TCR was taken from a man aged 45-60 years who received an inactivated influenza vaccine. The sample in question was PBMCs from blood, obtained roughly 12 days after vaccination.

The CDR3 loop is CASSREIGGVLYGYTF. As DNA, the CDR3 is TGTGCCAGCAGCCGAGAGATAGGGGGGGTACTCTATGGCTACACCTTC. The chain combines TRBV14 with TRBJ1-2; the D gene is possibly TRBD1 (6 bases). Germline V gene sequence: CDR1 SGHDN, CDR2 FVKESK. The CDR3 is 16 residues long. Deletions cut 4 bases from V and 4 bases from J, with 19 bases between.